Listed below are T cell receptor beta chains from one sample, sequenced in a study of cytomegalovirus exposure and HLA in healthy donors. Repertoires were generated with immunoSEQ multiplex PCR, while TCRdb's copy carries only in-frame clones and drops some. The repertoire consists of about 120,000 clones, with more than 75% occurring once and the leading ten covering roughly 1.4%. The specimen was PBMCs. All receptors come from a woman aged 25 to 39 in good health and CMV-seropositive. Each CDR3 is given with its conserved first and last residue. Fields, in order: V gene, clone size, D gene, J gene, CDR3 protein, CDR3 DNA. A D gene is named only where the DNA matches it firmly. Where a row states a size, it is once, few, many or the class of an expanded clone; other rows omit it.

>TRBV19|-|TRBD2|TRBJ2-7
CASSRLFKAGGSYEQYF
TGTGCCAGTAGTAGGCTCTTCAAGGCGGGAGGGTCCTACGAGCAGTACTTC
>TRBV11-2|few|TRBD1|TRBJ2-7
CASSQGQAYEQYF
TGTGCCAGCAGCCAAGGACAGGCCTACGAGCAGTACTTC
>TRBV21-1|once|-|TRBJ2-7
CASSRLAVPYEQYF
TGTGCCAGCAGCAGACTAGCGGTGCCCTACGAGCAGTACTTC
>TRBV2|-|-|TRBJ2-5
CASSDRGETQYF
TGTGCCAGCAGTGATAGGGGAGAGACCCAGTACTTC
>TRBV2|-|TRBD2|TRBJ2-1
CASSEELAGEQFF
TGTGCCAGCAGTGAAGAACTAGCGGGTGAGCAGTTCTTC
>TRBV7-9|once|-|TRBJ2-2
CASSPPWQLRNTGELFF
TGTGCCAGCAGTCCCCCGTGGCAACTAAGGAACACCGGGGAGCTGTTTTTT
>TRBV5-6|-|-|TRBJ1-1
CASSLGANTEAFF
TGTGCCAGCAGCTTGGGGGCCAACACTGAAGCTTTCTTT
>TRBV11-2|-|-|TRBJ1-3
CASSPSFGNTIYF
TGTGCCAGCAGCCCTAGTTTCGGAAACACCATATATTTT
>TRBV18|-|-|TRBJ2-7
CASRDSSYEQYF
TGTGCCAGCCGTGACAGTTCCTACGAGCAGTACTTC
>TRBV7-6|-|TRBD1|TRBJ2-7
CASSLSGGNEQYF
TGTGCCAGCAGCTTATCAGGGGGCAACGAGCAGTACTTC
>TRBV4-1|-|-|TRBJ1-3
CASSQAPGGSGNTIYF
TGCGCCAGCAGCCAAGCCCCAGGAGGCTCTGGAAACACCATATATTTT
>TRBV25-1|-|-|TRBJ2-3
CATRTRRTDTQYF
TGTGCCACCAGGACTCGACGCACAGATACGCAGTATTTT
>TRBV4-3|-|TRBD2|TRBJ2-1
CASSQDLPAGGLNEQFF
TGCGCCAGCAGCCAAGATCTGCCAGCGGGAGGCTTAAATGAGCAGTTCTTC
>TRBV2|-|-|TRBJ1-1
CASSTGGYEEAFF
TGTGCCAGCAGTACCGGCGGTTACGAAGAAGCTTTCTTT
>TRBV6-5|-|-|TRBJ2-7
CASSLGAGPYEQYF
TGTGCCAGCAGTTTGGGGGCAGGCCCCTACGAGCAGTACTTC
>TRBV2|-|TRBD2|TRBJ2-2
CASKVSSGGGAGELFF
TGTGCCAGCAAGGTCTCGAGCGGGGGGGGAGCCGGGGAGCTGTTTTTT
>TRBV30|once|-|TRBJ2-7
CAWSKRGRDEQYF
TGTGCCTGGAGTAAAAGGGGAAGGGACGAGCAGTACTTC
>TRBV15|-|TRBD2|TRBJ2-1
CATSRSLAGGSRMNNEQFF
TGTGCCACCAGCAGAAGCCTAGCGGGAGGGTCTAGAATGAACAATGAGCAGTTCTTC
>TRBV7-8|-|-|TRBJ1-3
CASSPNRVSGGNTIYF
TGTGCCAGCAGCCCCAACAGGGTATCAGGAGGAAACACCATATATTTT
>TRBV5-8|-|-|TRBJ2-7
CASSFRGSHEQYF
TGTGCCAGCAGCTTTAGGGGTTCCCACGAGCAGTACTTC
>TRBV6-5|-|TRBD1|TRBJ1-2
CASRQTGALYGYTF
TGTGCCAGCAGGCAGACAGGGGCCCTCTATGGCTACACCTTC
>TRBV27|-|TRBD2|TRBJ2-7
CASSERGPYEQYF
TGTGCCAGCAGTGAGCGGGGTCCCTACGAGCAGTACTTC
>TRBV19|few|TRBD1|TRBJ1-5
CASALGQASNQPQHF
TGTGCCAGCGCCTTGGGACAGGCTAGCAATCAGCCCCAGCATTTT
>TRBV7-2|-|-|TRBJ1-3
CASSLRPRTSSGNTIYF
TGTGCCAGCAGCTTACGTCCTCGGACTTCCTCTGGAAACACCATATATTTT
>TRBV7-3|-|TRBD1|TRBJ2-5
CASSPGQAETQYF
TGTGCCAGCAGCCCGGGACAGGCAGAGACCCAGTACTTC
>TRBV10-3|-|TRBD2|TRBJ2-7
CAISGGLAGGSYEQYF
TGTGCCATCAGTGGGGGACTAGCGGGAGGCTCCTACGAGCAGTACTTC
>TRBV15|-|-|TRBJ1-5
CATSSSQDQPQHF
TGTGCCACCAGCAGCTCACAGGATCAGCCCCAGCATTTT
>TRBV7-9|-|TRBD1|TRBJ2-5
CASSHRTGRETQYF
TGTGCCAGCAGCCACCGGACAGGGCGGGAGACCCAGTACTTC